This record concerns one T cell receptor beta chain sequence. Its antigen is as yet unknown. The record originates from a study of Graves' ophthalmopathy and Graves' hyperthyroidism. Overall study: Upon initial diagnosis and before any treatment, peripheral blood was collected. General study points: Most thyroid-expanded clonotypes exceeding 0.001 frequency were also found in blood.

CDR3 size: 15 residues. CDR1 is MGHRA, CDR2 YSYEKL, per germline. Trimming stripped 2 bases from V and 6 bases from J, with 14 bases between. Investigators amplified TCR beta CDR3 regions from RNA transcripts. RT-PCR in the first round used HTBI primers; a second-round multiplex PCR followed. TCRdb used MiXCR to reprocess the multiplex PCR reads, holding one entry per CDR3 protein. The sample has 350,000 to 450,000 distinct CDR3 sequences, 21% seen once. Hyperthyroidism showing no ophthalmopathy within 18 months of follow-up was stable. This TCR came from a woman aged 18-35 years with stable Graves' hyperthyroidism. The V gene is TRBV4-1, the J gene TRBJ1-5; D is perhaps TRBD1 (6 bases). The sequencing input was peripheral blood. CDR3 DNA: TGCGCCAGCAGCCAAAGCAGGGGATACAGTCAGCCCCAGCATTTT. Amino acid sequence: CASSQSRGYSQPQHF.